This TCR beta chain was sequenced for a study of shared clonotypes between healthy human individuals. General study results and limits: Blood alone was sampled, and tissue repertoires likely differ. Naive subsets typically showed greater estimated richness than memory subsets.

Profiling relied on immunoSEQ multiplex PCR, and the TCRdb table lists in-frame clones only, not all of them. The sample includes about 380,000 clones, roughly 96% of them seen just once. Points on this clone: Its antigen is not known.

CDR1 and CDR2 from the germline V gene are MNHNS and SASEGT. This CDR3 has 10 residues. V dropped 10 bases and J dropped 6 bases, with 8 bases sitting between them. The sequencing sample was made of memory CD8+ T cells sorted from blood. Subset in this sample: CD45RO+ cells pooled with CCR7-negative TemRA cells. This sequence originates from a man under 40 in good health. The V gene is TRBV6-1, the J gene TRBJ2-3, with D uncertain. CDR3: CAIRPDTQYF. Here the CDR3 DNA reads TGTGCCATCCGTCCGGATACGCAGTATTTT.